This T cell receptor (beta chain) was documented in a study of Graves' ophthalmopathy and Graves' hyperthyroidism. Study results and caveats: The model's ophthalmopathy progression predictions had approximately 69% sensitivity and just under 75% specificity.

This CDR3 comprises 11 residues. Trimming left V 9 bases short and J 4 bases short, with 8 bases between. The germline CDR1 and CDR2 sequences are KGHDR and SFDVKD. Many counts were recorded for this clonotype. What it recognizes is unknown. TCR beta CDR3 regions were amplified from RNA transcripts. Second-round multiplex PCR followed a first-round RT-PCR using HTBI primers. MiXCR, applied by TCRdb to the multiplex PCR reads, yields one record per CDR3 protein. Among over a million distinct CDR3 sequences listed, around a third were seen once. Serum thyroxine and TRAb, along with clinical symptoms, thyroid ultrasound and orbital computed tomography, were what diagnosis relied on.

The rearrangement joins TRBV24-1 to TRBJ1-2, with D possibly matching TRBD1 (6 bases). This clonotype originated in an adult man with Graves' hyperthyroidism. The sample taken for sequencing was peripheral blood or thyroid tissue (not recorded which). CDR3 sequence reads: CATEDSYGYTF. The CDR3 nucleotides are TGTGCCACCGAGGACAGCTATGGCTACACCTTC.